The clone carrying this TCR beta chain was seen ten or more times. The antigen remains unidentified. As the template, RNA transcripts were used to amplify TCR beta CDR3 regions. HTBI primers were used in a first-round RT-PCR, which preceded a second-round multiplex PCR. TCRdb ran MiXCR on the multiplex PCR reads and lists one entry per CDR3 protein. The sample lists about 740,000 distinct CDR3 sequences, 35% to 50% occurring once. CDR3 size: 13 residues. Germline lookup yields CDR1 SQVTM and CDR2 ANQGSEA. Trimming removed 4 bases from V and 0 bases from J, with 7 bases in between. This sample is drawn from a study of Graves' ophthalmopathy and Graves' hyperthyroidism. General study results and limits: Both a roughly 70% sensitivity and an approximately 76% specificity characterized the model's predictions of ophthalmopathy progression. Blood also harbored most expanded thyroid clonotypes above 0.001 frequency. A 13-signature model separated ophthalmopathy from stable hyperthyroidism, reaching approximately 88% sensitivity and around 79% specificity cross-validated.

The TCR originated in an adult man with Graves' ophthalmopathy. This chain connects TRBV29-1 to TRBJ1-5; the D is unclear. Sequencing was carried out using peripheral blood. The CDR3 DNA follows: TGCAGCGTTGCACAGTCTAGCAATCAGCCCCAGCATTTT. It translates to CSVAQSSNQPQHF. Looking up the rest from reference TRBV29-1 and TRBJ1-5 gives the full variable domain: SAVISQKPSRDICQRGTSLTIQCQVDSQVTMMFWYRQQPGQSLTLIATANQGSEATYESGFVIDKFPISRPNLTFSTLTVSNMSPEDSSIYLCSVAQSSNQPQHFGDGTRLSIL.